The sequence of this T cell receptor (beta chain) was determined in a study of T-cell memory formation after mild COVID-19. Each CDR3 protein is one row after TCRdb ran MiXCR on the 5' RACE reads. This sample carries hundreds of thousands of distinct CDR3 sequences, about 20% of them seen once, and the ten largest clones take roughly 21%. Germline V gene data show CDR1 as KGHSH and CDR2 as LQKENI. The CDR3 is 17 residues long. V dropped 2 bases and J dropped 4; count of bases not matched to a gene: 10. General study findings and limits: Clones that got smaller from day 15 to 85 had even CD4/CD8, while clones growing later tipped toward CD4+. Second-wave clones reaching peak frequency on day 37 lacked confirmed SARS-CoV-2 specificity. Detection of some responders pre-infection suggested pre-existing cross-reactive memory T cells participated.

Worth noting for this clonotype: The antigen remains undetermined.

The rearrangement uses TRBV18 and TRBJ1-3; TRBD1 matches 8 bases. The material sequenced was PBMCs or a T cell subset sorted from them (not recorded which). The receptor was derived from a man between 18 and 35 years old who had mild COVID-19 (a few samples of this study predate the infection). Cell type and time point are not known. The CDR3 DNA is TGTGCCAGCTCACCAGGATTCCAGGGGGCGCGAGGAAACACCATATATTTT. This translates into CASSPGFQGARGNTIYF. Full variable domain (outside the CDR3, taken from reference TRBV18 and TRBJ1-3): NAGVMQNPRHLVRRRGQEARLRCSPMKGHSHVYWYRQLPEEGLKFMVYLQKENIIDESGMPKERFSAEFPKEGPSILRIQQVVRGDSAAYFCASSPGFQGARGNTIYFGEGSWLTVV.